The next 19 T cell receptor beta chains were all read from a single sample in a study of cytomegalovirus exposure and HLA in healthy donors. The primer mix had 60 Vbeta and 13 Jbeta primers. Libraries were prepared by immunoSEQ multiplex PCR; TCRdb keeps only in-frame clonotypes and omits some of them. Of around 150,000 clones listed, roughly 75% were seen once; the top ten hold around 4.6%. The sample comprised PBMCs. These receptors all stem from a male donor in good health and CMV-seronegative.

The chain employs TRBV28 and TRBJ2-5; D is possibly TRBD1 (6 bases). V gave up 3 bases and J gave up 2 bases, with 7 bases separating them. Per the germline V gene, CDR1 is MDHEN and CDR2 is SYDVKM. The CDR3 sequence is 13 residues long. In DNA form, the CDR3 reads TGTGCCAGCAGTTTGGGACATCAAGAGACCCAGTACTTC. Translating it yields CASSLGHQETQYF.

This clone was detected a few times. Here the CDR3 reads CASGPTGQPQHF. The CDR3, as DNA: TGTGCCAGCGGACCTACAGGGCAGCCCCAGCATTTT. This rearrangement joins TRBV27 to TRBJ1-5; D is possibly TRBD1 (6 bases). Germline values: CDR1 MNHEY, CDR2 SMNVEV (reference sequence). V lost 8 bases, J lost 7 bases, and 12 bases lay in between. The CDR3 extends over 12 amino acids.

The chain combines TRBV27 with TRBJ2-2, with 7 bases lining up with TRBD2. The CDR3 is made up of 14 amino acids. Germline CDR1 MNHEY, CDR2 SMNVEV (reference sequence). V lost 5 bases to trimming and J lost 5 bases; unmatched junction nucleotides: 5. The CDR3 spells CASSPRGETGELFF. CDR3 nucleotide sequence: TGTGCCAGCAGTCCCCGGGGGGAGACCGGGGAGCTGTTTTTT.

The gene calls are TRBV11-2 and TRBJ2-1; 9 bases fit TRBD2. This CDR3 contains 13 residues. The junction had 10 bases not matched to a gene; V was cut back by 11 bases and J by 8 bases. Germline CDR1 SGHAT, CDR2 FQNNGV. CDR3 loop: CASQLAGVHEQFF. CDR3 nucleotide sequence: TGTGCCTCCCAATTAGCGGGAGTCCATGAGCAGTTCTTC.

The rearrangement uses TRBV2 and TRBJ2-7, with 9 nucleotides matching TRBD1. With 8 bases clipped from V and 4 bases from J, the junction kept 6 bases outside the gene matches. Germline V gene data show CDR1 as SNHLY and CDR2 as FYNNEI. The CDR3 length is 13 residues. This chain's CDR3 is CASRRDRAYEQYF. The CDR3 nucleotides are TGTGCCAGCCGCCGGGACAGGGCATACGAGCAGTACTTC.

The CDR3 DNA is TGTGCCAGCAGCCCGCGGACACGCTCCTCTGGAAACACCATATATTTT. Encoded protein: CASSPRTRSSGNTIYF. The V gene is TRBV7-9, the J gene TRBJ1-3, with D possibly matching TRBD1 (5 bases). Trimming shortened V by 5 bases and J by 0 bases, and 14 bases separated the two germline ends. This CDR3 comprises 16 residues. CDR1 is SEHNR and CDR2 is FQNEAQ in the germline V gene (reference sequence).

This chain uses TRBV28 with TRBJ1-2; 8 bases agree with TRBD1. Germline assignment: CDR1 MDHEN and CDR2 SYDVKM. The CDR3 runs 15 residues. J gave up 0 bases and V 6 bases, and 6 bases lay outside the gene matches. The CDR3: CASREDRGANYGYTF. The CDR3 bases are TGTGCCAGCAGGGAAGACAGGGGAGCTAACTATGGCTACACCTTC.

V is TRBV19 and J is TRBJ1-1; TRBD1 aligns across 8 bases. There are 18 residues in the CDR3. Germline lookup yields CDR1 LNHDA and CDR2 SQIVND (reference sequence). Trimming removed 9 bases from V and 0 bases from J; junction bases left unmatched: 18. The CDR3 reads CASNTATGALGVNTEAFF. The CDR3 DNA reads TGTGCCAGCAACACAGCGACAGGGGCCCTAGGGGTGAACACTGAAGCTTTCTTT.

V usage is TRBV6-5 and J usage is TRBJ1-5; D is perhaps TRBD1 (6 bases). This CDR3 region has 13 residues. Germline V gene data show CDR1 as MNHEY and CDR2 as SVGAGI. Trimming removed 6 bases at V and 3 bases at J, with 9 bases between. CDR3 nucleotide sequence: TGTGCCAGCAGCGGACAGAACAATCAGCCCCAGCATTTT. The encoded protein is CASSGQNNQPQHF.

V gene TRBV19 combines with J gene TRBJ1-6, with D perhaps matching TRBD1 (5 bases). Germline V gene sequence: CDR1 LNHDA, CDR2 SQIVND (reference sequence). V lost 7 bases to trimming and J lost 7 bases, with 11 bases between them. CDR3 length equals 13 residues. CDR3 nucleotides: TGTGCCAGTACTGCAGGGAAGAATTCACCCCTCCACTTT. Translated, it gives CASTAGKNSPLHF.

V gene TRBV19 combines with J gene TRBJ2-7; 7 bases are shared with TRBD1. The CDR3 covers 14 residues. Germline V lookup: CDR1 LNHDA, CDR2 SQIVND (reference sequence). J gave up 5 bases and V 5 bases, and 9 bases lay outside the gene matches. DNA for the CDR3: TGTGCCAGTAGTTCCCTCCGGGACAGTCACGAGCAGTACTTC. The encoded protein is CASSSLRDSHEQYF.

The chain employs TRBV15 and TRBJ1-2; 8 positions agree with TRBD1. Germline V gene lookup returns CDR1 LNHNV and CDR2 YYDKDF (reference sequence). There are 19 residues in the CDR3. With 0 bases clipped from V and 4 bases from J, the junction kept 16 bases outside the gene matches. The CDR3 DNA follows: TGTGCCACCAGCAGAGATCAACGGGACAGGCCTCTCAGGGGCTATGGCTACACCTTC. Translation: CATSRDQRDRPLRGYGYTF.

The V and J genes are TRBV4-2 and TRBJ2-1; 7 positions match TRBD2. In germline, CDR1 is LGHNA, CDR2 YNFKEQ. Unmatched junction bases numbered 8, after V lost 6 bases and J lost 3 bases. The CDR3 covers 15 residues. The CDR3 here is CASSGVAGNYNEQFF. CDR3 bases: TGTGCCAGCAGTGGGGTAGCGGGTAACTACAATGAGCAGTTCTTC.

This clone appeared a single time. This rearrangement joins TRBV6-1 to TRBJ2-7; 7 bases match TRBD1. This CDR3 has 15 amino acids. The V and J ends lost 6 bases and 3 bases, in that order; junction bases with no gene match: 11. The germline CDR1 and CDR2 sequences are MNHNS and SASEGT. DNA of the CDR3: TGTGCCAGCAGAATACCAGAGGGACAGATCTACGAGCAGTACTTC. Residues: CASRIPEGQIYEQYF.

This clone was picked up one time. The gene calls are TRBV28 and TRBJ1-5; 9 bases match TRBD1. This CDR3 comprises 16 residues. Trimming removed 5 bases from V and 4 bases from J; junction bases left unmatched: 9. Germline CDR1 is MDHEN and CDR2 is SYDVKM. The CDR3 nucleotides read TGTGCCAGCAGTCCCAGGACAGGGGTAAGAAATCAGCCCCAGCATTTT. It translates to CASSPRTGVRNQPQHF. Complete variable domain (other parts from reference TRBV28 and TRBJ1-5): DVKVTQSSRYLVKRTGEKVFLECVQDMDHENMFWYRQDPGLGLRLIYFSYDVKMKEKGDIPEGYSVSREKKERFSLILESASTNQTSMYLCASSPRTGVRNQPQHFGDGTRLSIL.

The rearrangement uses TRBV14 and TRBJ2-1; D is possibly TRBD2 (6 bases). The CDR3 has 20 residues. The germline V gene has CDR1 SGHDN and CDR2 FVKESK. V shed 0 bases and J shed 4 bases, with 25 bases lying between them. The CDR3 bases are TGTGCCAGCAGCCAAGAAACCCGACAGAGGGACTCGGGGGATTACAATGAGCAGTTCTTC. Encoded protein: CASSQETRQRDSGDYNEQFF.

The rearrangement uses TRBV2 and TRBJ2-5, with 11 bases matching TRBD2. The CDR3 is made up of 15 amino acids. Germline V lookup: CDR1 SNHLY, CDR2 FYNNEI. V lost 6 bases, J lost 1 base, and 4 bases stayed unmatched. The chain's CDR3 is CASRFSGGGQETQYF. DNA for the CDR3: TGTGCCAGCAGGTTTAGCGGGGGGGGCCAAGAGACCCAGTACTTC.

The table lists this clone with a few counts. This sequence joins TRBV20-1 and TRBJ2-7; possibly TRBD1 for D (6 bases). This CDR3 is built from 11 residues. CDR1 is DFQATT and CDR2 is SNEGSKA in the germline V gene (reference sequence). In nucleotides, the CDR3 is TGCATGGGGACAAACGCCTACGAGCAGTACTTC. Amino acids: CMGTNAYEQYF.

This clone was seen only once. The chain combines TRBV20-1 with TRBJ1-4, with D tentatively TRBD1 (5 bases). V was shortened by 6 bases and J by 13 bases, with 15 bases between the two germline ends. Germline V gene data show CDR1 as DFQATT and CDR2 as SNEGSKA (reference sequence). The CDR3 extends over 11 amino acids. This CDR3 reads CSAPLRDSLFF. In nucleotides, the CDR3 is TGCAGTGCCCCCCTCCGGGACTCACTGTTTTTT.